These 3 T cell receptor beta chains originate from one sample sequenced in a study of cytomegalovirus exposure and HLA in healthy donors. The PCR employed 60 Vbeta primers together with 13 Jbeta primers. Only in-frame clones appear in the TCRdb table, and some are missing; sequencing was by immunoSEQ multiplex PCR. The table shows under 200,000 clones, with less than 90% occurring only once. The sample consisted of PBMCs. These receptors were collected from a woman aged 18-29 years in good health and CMV-seronegative.

The rearrangement links TRBV28 to TRBJ1-2, with 7 bases identical to TRBD1. The CDR3 covers 14 residues. CDR1 is MDHEN and CDR2 is SYDVKM in the germline V gene. V dropped 3 bases and J dropped 5; count of bases not matched to a gene: 6. The CDR3: CASSFSQGRYGYTF. CDR3 DNA: TGTGCCAGCAGTTTCTCACAGGGGAGGTATGGCTACACCTTC.

The CDR3 DNA follows: TGCGCCAGCAGCTTGACTAGCGGGAGCGGCGAGCAGTACTTC. It codes for CASSLTSGSGEQYF. V gene TRBV5-1 combines with J gene TRBJ2-7; TRBD2 agrees at 11 bases. The V segment lost 1 base and the J segment 6 bases; nucleotides outside the gene matches: 3. The CDR3 is 14 amino acids. CDR1 is SGHRS and CDR2 is YFSETQ in the germline V gene.

This sequence joins TRBV7-9 and TRBJ2-1; possibly TRBD2 for D (6 bases). The V gene's germline CDR1 is SEHNR and CDR2 FQNEAQ (reference sequence). V was pared by 1 base and J by 8 bases, with 12 bases between. The CDR3 runs to 14 residues. The CDR3 sequence is CASSLVAGLDEQFF. CDR3 coding DNA: TGTGCCAGCAGCTTAGTTGCGGGACTGGATGAGCAGTTCTTC.